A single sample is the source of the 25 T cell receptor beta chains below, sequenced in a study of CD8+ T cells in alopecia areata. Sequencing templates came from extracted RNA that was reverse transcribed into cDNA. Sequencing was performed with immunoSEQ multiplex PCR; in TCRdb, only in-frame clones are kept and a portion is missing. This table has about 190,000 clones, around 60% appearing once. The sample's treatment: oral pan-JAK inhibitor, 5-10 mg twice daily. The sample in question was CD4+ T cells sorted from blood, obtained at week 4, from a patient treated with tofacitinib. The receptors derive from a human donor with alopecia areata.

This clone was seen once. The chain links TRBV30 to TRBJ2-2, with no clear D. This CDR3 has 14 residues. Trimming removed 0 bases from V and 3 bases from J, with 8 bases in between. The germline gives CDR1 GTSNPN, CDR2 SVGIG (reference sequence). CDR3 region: CAWSVLGYTGELFF. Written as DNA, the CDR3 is TGTGCCTGGAGTGTACTGGGGTACACCGGGGAGCTGTTTTTT.

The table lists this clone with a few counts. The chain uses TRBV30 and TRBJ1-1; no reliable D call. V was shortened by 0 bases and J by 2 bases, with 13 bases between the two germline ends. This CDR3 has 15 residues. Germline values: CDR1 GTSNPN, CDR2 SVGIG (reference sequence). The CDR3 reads CAWSVLSGFNTEAFF. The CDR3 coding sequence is TGTGCCTGGAGTGTATTATCGGGGTTCAACACTGAAGCTTTCTTT.

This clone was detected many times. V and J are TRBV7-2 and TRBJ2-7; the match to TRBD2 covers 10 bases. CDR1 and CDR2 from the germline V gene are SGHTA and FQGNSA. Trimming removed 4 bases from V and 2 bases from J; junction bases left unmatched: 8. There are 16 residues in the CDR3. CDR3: CASSSATSGQAYEQYF. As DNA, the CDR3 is TGTGCCAGCAGCTCCGCGACTAGCGGGCAGGCCTACGAGCAGTACTTC. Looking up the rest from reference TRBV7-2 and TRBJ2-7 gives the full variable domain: GAGVSQSPSNKVTEKGKDVELRCDPISGHTALYWYRQSLGQGLEFLIYFQGNSAPDKSGLPSDRFSAERTGGSVSTLTIQRTQQEDSAVYLCASSSATSGQAYEQYFGPGTRLTVT.

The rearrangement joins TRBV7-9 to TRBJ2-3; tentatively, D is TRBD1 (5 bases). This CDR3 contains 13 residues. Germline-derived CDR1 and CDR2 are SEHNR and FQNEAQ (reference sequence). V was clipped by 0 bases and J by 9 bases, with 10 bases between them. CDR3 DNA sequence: TGTGCCAGCAGCTTAGCGCAGGGCCAGACGCAGTATTTT. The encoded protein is CASSLAQGQTQYF.

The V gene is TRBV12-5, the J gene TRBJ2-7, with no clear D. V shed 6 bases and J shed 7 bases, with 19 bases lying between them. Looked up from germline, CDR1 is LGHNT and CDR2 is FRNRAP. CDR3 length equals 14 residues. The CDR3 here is CASGPFDGPGEQYF. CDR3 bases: TGTGCTAGTGGCCCTTTTGACGGCCCTGGGGAGCAGTACTTC.

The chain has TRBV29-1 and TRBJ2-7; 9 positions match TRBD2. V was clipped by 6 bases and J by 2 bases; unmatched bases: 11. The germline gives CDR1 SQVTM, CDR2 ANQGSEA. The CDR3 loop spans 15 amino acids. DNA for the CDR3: TGCAGCGTCGCCCCTCGACTAGCGGCTCCCTACGAGCAGTACTTC. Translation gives CSVAPRLAAPYEQYF.

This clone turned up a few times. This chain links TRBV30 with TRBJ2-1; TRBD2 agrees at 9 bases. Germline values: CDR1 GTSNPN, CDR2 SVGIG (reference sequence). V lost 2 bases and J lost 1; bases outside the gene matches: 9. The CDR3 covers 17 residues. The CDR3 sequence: CAWSPGGAGGSYNEQFF. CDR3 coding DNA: TGTGCCTGGAGTCCGGGAGGAGCGGGAGGATCCTACAATGAGCAGTTCTTC.

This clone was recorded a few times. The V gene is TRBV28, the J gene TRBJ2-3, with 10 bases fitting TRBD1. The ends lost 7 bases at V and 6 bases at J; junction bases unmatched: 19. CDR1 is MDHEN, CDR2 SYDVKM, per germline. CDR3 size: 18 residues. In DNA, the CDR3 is TGTGCCAGCATTCCTCCTCCCGGGACAGGGGTCGGTAAGGATACGCAGTATTTT. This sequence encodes CASIPPPGTGVGKDTQYF. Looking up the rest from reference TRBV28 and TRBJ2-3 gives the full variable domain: DVKVTQSSRYLVKRTGEKVFLECVQDMDHENMFWYRQDPGLGLRLIYFSYDVKMKEKGDIPEGYSVSREKKERFSLILESASTNQTSMYLCASIPPPGTGVGKDTQYFGPGTRLTVL.

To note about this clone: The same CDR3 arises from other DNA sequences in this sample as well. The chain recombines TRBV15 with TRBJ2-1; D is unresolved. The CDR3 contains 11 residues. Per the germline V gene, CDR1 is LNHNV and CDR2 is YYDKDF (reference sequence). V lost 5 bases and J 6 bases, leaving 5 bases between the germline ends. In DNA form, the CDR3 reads TGTGCCACCAGCCGATTCAATGAGCAGTTCTTC. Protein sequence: CATSRFNEQFF.

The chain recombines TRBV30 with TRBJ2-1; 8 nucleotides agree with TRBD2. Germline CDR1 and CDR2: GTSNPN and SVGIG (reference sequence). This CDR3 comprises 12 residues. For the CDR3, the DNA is TGTGCACACAGCGGGGGTTACAATGAGCAGTTCTTC. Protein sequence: CAHSGGYNEQFF.

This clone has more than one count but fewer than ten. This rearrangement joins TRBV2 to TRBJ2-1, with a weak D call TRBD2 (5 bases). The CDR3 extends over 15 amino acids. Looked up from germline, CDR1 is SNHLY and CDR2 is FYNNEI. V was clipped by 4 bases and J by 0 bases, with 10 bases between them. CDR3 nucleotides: TGTGCCAGCAGTGTTGGGAGCGCCTCCTACAATGAGCAGTTCTTC. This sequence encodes CASSVGSASYNEQFF.

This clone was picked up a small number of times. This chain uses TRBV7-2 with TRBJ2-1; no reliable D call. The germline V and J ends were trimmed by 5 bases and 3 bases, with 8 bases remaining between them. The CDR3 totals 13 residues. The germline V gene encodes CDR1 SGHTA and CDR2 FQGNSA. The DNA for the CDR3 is TGTGCCAGCAGCGCCGAGCTCTACAATGAGCAGTTCTTC. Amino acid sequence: CASSAELYNEQFF.

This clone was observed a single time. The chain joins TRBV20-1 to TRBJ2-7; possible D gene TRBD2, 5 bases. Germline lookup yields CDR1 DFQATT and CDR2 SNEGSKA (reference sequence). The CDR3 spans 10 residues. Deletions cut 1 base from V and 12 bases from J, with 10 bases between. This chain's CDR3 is CSARGTSLYF. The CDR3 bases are TGCAGTGCTAGAGGAACTAGTCTGTACTTC.

CDR3 nucleotides: TGCGCCAGCAGCTTGGAAACGGGACTCCCGCAAACAATTCAGTACTTC. Its translation is CASSLETGLPQTIQYF. The chain employs TRBV5-1 and TRBJ2-4; a possible D gene is TRBD2 (6 bases). The CDR3 runs to 16 residues. Trimming removed 0 bases at V and 10 bases at J, with 20 bases between. The germline CDR1 and CDR2 sequences are SGHRS and YFSETQ.

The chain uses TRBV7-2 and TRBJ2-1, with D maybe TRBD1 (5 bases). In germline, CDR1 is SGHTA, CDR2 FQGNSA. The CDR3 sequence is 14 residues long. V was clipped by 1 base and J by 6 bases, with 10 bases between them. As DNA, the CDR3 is TGTGCCAGCAGCTTAGTGCCCAGGGCCAATGAGCAGTTCTTC. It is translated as CASSLVPRANEQFF. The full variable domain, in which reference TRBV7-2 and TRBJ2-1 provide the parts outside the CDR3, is GAGVSQSPSNKVTEKGKDVELRCDPISGHTALYWYRQSLGQGLEFLIYFQGNSAPDKSGLPSDRFSAERTGGSVSTLTIQRTQQEDSAVYLCASSLVPRANEQFFGPGTRLTVL.

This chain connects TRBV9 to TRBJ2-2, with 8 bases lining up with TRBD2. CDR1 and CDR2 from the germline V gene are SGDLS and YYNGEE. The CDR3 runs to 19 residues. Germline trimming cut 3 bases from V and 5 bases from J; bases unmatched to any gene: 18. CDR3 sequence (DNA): TGTGCCAGCAGCGCGGGGTCGACTATTGGACTAGCCCTGACCGGGGAGCTGTTTTTT. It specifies CASSAGSTIGLALTGELFF. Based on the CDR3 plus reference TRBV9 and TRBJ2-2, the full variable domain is DSGVTQTPKHLITATGQRVTLRCSPRSGDLSVYWYQQSLDQGLQFLIQYYNGEERAKGNILERFSAQQFPDLHSELNLSSLELGDSALYFCASSAGSTIGLALTGELFFGEGSRLTVL.

The chain's CDR3 is CASTGQNQPQHF. The CDR3 nucleotides are TGTGCCAGCACCGGACAGAATCAGCCCCAGCATTTT. The chain joins TRBV6-6 to TRBJ1-5; a weak D match, TRBD1 (6 bases). Trimming took 7 bases from V and 4 from J, leaving 8 bases between them. The CDR3 loop spans 12 amino acids. Germline V gene sequence: CDR1 MNHNY, CDR2 SVGAGI (reference sequence).

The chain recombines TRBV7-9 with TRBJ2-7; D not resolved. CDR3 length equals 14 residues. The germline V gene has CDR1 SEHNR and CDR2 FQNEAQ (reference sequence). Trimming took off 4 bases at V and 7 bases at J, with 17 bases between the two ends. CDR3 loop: CASSSDGTRREQYF. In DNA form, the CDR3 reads TGTGCCAGCAGCTCCGACGGAACCCGTCGGGAGCAGTACTTC.

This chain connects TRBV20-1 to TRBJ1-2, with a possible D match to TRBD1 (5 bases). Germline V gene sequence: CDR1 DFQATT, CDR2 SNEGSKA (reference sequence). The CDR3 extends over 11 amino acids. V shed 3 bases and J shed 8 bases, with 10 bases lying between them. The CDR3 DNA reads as TGCAGTGCTAGTGTCCGGGGGGGCTACACCTTC. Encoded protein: CSASVRGGYTF.

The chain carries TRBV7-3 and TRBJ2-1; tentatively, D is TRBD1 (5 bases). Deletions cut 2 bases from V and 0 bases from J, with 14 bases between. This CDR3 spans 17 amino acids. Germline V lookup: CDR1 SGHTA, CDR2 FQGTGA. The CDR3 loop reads CASSLGASPGSYNEQFF. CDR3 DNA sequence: TGTGCCAGCAGCTTAGGGGCCAGCCCAGGCTCCTACAATGAGCAGTTCTTC.

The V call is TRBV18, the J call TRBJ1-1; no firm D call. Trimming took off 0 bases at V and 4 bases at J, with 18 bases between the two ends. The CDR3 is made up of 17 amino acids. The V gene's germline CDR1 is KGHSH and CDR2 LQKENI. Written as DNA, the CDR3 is TGTGCCAGCTCACCACCGCCAGGCTTGACAACGGGCACTGAAGCTTTCTTT. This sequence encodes CASSPPPGLTTGTEAFF.

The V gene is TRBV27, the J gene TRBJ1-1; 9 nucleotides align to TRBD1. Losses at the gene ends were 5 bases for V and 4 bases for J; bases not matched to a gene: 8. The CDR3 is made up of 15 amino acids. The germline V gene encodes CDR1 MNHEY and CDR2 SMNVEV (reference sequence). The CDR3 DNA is TGTGCCAGCAGTGGGACAGGGCTTTGGTCCACTGAAGCTTTCTTT. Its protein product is CASSGTGLWSTEAFF.

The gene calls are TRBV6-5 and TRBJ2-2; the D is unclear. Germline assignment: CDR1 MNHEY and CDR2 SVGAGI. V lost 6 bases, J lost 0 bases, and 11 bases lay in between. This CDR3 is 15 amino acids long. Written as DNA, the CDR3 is TGTGCCAGCAGGGCTACCATCGCGAACACCGGGGAGCTGTTTTTT. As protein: CASRATIANTGELFF.

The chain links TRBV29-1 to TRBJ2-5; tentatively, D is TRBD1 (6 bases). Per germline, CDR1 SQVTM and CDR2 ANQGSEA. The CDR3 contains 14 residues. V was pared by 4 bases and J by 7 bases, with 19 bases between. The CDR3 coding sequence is TGCAGCGTTGGGACAGCCCCAACCAAGATGACCCAGTACTTC. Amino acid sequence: CSVGTAPTKMTQYF.

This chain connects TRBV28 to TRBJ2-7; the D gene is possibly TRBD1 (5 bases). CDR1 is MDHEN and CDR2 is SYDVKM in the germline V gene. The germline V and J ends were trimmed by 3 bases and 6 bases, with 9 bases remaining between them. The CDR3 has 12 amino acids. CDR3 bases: TGTGCCAGCAGTTTGGGGCCCAGCGAGCAGTACTTC. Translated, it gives CASSLGPSEQYF.